One and the same sample provided the 17 T cell receptor beta chains below, sequenced in a study of blood T cell repertoires in COVID-19. Profiled with immunoSEQ multiplex PCR; TCRdb holds only in-frame clones, not every one. This table holds some 320,000 clones, around 88% found once. Source material: peripheral blood. Source of these receptors: a woman in her 30s who had recovered from COVID-19.

The gene calls are TRBV30 and TRBJ2-3; D not certain. The V end lost 2 bases, the J end lost 2 bases, and 2 bases lay between the germline ends. CDR1 and CDR2 from the germline V gene are GTSNPN and SVGIG (reference sequence). The CDR3 covers 11 residues. The CDR3 here is CAWSHTDTQYF. The CDR3 DNA sequence: TGTGCCTGGAGTCACACAGATACGCAGTATTTT.

This chain uses TRBV6-1 with TRBJ1-5; D may be TRBD1 (5 bases). Deletions cut 0 bases from V and 0 bases from J, with 9 bases between. The CDR3 has 16 amino acids. Germline CDR1 and CDR2: MNHNS and SASEGT. CDR3 DNA sequence: TGTGCCAGCAGTGAAGCCAGGGTGTCTAGCAATCAGCCCCAGCATTTT. Protein: CASSEARVSSNQPQHF.

The chain carries TRBV3-1 (or the pseudogene TRBV3-2) and TRBJ1-4, with D hard to call. CDR1 and CDR2 from the germline V gene are LGHDT and YNNKEL (reference sequence). The CDR3 length is 12 residues. V was cut by 6 bases and J by 10 bases, with 12 bases left in between. The CDR3 DNA reads TGTGCCAGCAGTAACAGTCAAGGAAAACTGTTTTTT. Translated, it gives CASSNSQGKLFF.

The rearrangement links TRBV27 to TRBJ1-2; D gene uncertain. Germline V gene sequence: CDR1 MNHEY, CDR2 SMNVEV (reference sequence). Trimming stripped 3 bases from V and 6 bases from J, with 11 bases between. The CDR3 covers 13 residues. CDR3 coding DNA: TGTGCCAGCAGTTTTCAACTTGGTGATGGCTACACCTTC. It yields the protein CASSFQLGDGYTF.

This clone was counted a single time. The chain combines TRBV2 with TRBJ1-1, with TRBD1 as a possible D gene (5 bases). CDR3 size: 14 residues. In germline, CDR1 is SNHLY, CDR2 FYNNEI. V was shortened by 4 bases and J by 4 bases, with 13 bases between the two germline ends. The CDR3 DNA follows: TGTGCCAGCAGTGGTCTAGGGGTGGGCACTGAAGCTTTCTTT. Translation: CASSGLGVGTEAFF.

The gene calls are TRBV19 and TRBJ2-4; possible D gene TRBD2, 6 bases. Germline values: CDR1 LNHDA, CDR2 SQIVND (reference sequence). Trimming took 3 bases from V and 5 from J, leaving 11 bases between them. There are 14 residues in the CDR3. In nucleotides, the CDR3 is TGTGCCAGTAGTATTCCGGGACTCCAAAACATTCAGTACTTC. It codes for CASSIPGLQNIQYF. The whole variable domain, remainder taken from reference TRBV19 and TRBJ2-4, is DGGITQSPKYLFRKEGQNVTLSCEQNLNHDAMYWYRQDPGQGLRLIYYSQIVNDFQKGDIAEGYSVSREKKESFPLTVTSAQKNPTAFYLCASSIPGLQNIQYFGAGTRLSVL.

The chain combines TRBV19 with TRBJ2-7; the match to TRBD1 covers 7 bases. CDR1 and CDR2 (germline): LNHDA, SQIVND (reference sequence). This CDR3 has 15 amino acids. J lost 6 bases, V lost 5 bases, and 13 bases had no gene match. CDR3 coding DNA: TGTGCCAGTAGTGTCGACACGAGAACAGGGGTCGAGCAGTACTTC. Translation: CASSVDTRTGVEQYF.

CDR3 nucleotides: TGTGCCAGCAACCCGACAGGGGAAGAGGGGGGCTACACCTTC. This gives the protein CASNPTGEEGGYTF. This chain uses TRBV9 with TRBJ1-2; 8 nucleotides line up with TRBD1. This CDR3 region has 14 residues. CDR1 and CDR2 from the germline V gene are SGDLS and YYNGEE. Trimming removed 6 bases from V and 8 bases from J; junction bases left unmatched: 12.

This clone appeared a few times. The genes are TRBV3-1 (or the pseudogene TRBV3-2) and TRBJ2-1; D might be TRBD1 (6 bases). CDR3 size: 15 residues. The V gene's germline CDR1 is LGHDT and CDR2 YNNKEL (reference sequence). V gave up 4 bases and J gave up 4 bases, with 14 bases separating them. The CDR3 nucleotides are TGTGCCAGCAGCCCAGATCTCGGACAGTACAATGAGCAGTTCTTC. This codes for CASSPDLGQYNEQFF.

This chain joins TRBV10-3 and TRBJ1-1, with 8 bases matching TRBD1. The CDR3 covers 15 residues. Germline loops: CDR1 ENHRY, CDR2 SYGVKD. The ends lost 8 bases at V and 1 base at J; junction bases unmatched: 9. The CDR3 region has the DNA TGTGCCATCTTAGGTTTCCAGGGGGCGAACACTGAAGCTTTCTTT. Encoded protein: CAILGFQGANTEAFF.

This chain uses TRBV11-2 with TRBJ2-2, with D unclear. Germline values: CDR1 SGHAT, CDR2 FQNNGV. Trimming took 5 bases from V and 2 from J, leaving 3 bases between them. The CDR3 spans 12 residues. The CDR3 DNA follows: TGTGCCAGCAGCATAAACACCGGGGAGCTGTTTTTT. Translation: CASSINTGELFF. Looking up the rest from reference TRBV11-2 and TRBJ2-2 gives the full variable domain: EAGVAQSPRYKIIEKRQSVAFWCNPISGHATLYWYQQILGQGPKLLIQFQNNGVVDDSQLPKDRFSAERLKGVDSTLKIQPAKLEDSAVYLCASSINTGELFFGEGSRLTVL.

The chain combines TRBV6-1 with TRBJ2-7; no clear D gene. Trimming removed 1 base from V and 1 base from J, with 8 bases in between. Germline CDR1 and CDR2: MNHNS and SASEGT. This CDR3 contains 14 residues. The DNA of the CDR3 is TGTGCCAGCAGTGAAGTGGGCAGTTCCTACGAGCAGTACTTC. Encoded protein: CASSEVGSSYEQYF.

The chain has TRBV5-6 and TRBJ2-2, with D possibly being TRBD2 (5 bases). CDR3 length: 14 amino acids. Germline lookup yields CDR1 SGHDT and CDR2 YYEEEE. V lost 1 base and J lost 6, with 10 bases in between. CDR3 sequence (DNA): TGTGCCAGCAGCTTGCTAGGGCGGGCCGGGGAGCTGTTTTTT. It translates to CASSLLGRAGELFF.

J is TRBJ1-6 and V is TRBV6-6; a weak D match, TRBD1 (6 bases). Germline loops: CDR1 MNHNY, CDR2 SVGAGI (reference sequence). The CDR3 totals 17 residues. Trimming cost V 5 bases and J 0 bases, with 14 bases left between them. The CDR3: CASSLGQRSSYNSPLHF. Here the CDR3 DNA reads TGTGCCAGCAGTCTAGGACAGCGGAGCTCCTATAATTCACCCCTCCACTTT.

The genes are TRBV28 and TRBJ1-6; TRBD1 matches 7 bases. This CDR3 spans 17 amino acids. CDR1 and CDR2 from the germline V gene are MDHEN and SYDVKM. V shed 7 bases, J shed 6 bases, and the junction held 15 bases outside the gene matches. CDR3 DNA: TGTGCCAGCAACGACCCACAGGGGATGTATAGTAATTCACCCCTCCACTTT. Translation: CASNDPQGMYSNSPLHF.

The chain is built from TRBV9 and TRBJ2-3; 8 bases are shared with TRBD2. The CDR3 is made up of 17 amino acids. V gave up 0 bases and J gave up 0 bases; unmatched junction bases: 6. CDR1 is SGDLS, CDR2 YYNGEE, per germline. In DNA, the CDR3 is TGTGCCAGCAGCGTAGGGGTAGGCGGGGGGAGCACAGATACGCAGTATTTT. Protein product: CASSVGVGGGSTDTQYF.

The chain links TRBV6-1 to TRBJ1-5; D is unclear. The V and J ends lost 2 bases and 0 bases respectively, with 8 bases between them. There are 15 residues in the CDR3. The germline gives CDR1 MNHNS, CDR2 SASEGT. In nucleotides, the CDR3 is TGTGCCAGCAGTGAACTCAGTTATAGCAATCAGCCCCAGCATTTT. Translated, it gives CASSELSYSNQPQHF.